Below are 9 T cell receptor beta chains sequenced from a single sample in a study of CD4 T cells in relation to SARS-CoV-2 and coronaviruses (dated by TCRdb to about 2021). The method behind the library was the immunoSEQ multiplex PCR assay. The immuneACCESS repertoire file appears here via TCRdb, limited to in-frame rearrangements. These files lack a portion of the clones; in checked studies, under half of the deficit traces to unresolved V genes, and the cause of the others is not known. This sample comprises more than 35,000 clones, around four fifths of them detected only once. The biggest ten clones account for 20% of the sample. Their cognate antigens are unknown. Sequencing was carried out using memory CD4+ T cells from PBMCs, cultured in vitro. This specimen's cell subset or site label, interpreted: memory (non-naive) CD4+ T cells. Every receptor here comes from an adult with COVID-19.

The V call is TRBV7-2, the J call TRBJ1-2; 10 bases match TRBD1. Germline V gives CDR1 SGHTA, CDR2 FQGNSA. The junction had 11 bases not matched to a gene; V was cut back by 1 base and J by 3 bases. This CDR3 is 18 amino acids long. The CDR3 DNA reads TGTGCCAGCAGCTTAGTAGGCCCGACAGGGGGCAGGGACTATGGCTACACCTTC. This gives the protein CASSLVGPTGGRDYGYTF.

The chain carries TRBV3-1 (or the pseudogene TRBV3-2) and TRBJ1-1; D perhaps matches TRBD1 (6 bases). From germline, CDR1 is LGHDT and CDR2 YNNKEL (reference sequence). The CDR3 runs 16 residues. V shed 2 bases and J shed 6 bases, with 19 bases lying between them. The CDR3 DNA reads TGTGCCAGCAGCCAACTCGCCGGGGGGCCTAGCGCTGAAGCTTTCTTT. This sequence encodes CASSQLAGGPSAEAFF.

The chain uses TRBV27 and TRBJ2-1, with TRBD2 matching 13 bases. The CDR3 is made up of 16 amino acids. J lost 8 bases, V lost 6 bases, and 10 bases had no gene match. Germline CDR1 reads MNHEY; CDR2 reads SMNVEV (reference sequence). CDR3 residues: CASRFSGTSGIYEQFF. The DNA for the CDR3 is TGTGCCAGCAGGTTTTCCGGGACTAGCGGGATATATGAGCAGTTCTTC.

The V call is TRBV11-1, the J call TRBJ2-1; D is unresolved. The CDR3 is made up of 14 amino acids. The germline V and J ends were trimmed by 9 bases and 9 bases, with 21 bases remaining between them. CDR1 is SGHAT and CDR2 is FQDESV in the germline V gene (reference sequence). CDR3 loop: CASRHRSKGPEQFF. The DNA of the CDR3 is TGTGCCAGTAGACACCGTAGTAAGGGCCCTGAGCAGTTCTTC.

The chain carries TRBV5-5 and TRBJ1-5, with TRBD1 matching over 10 bases. The CDR3 is 14 amino acids. V was pared by 7 bases and J by 7 bases, with 8 bases of the junction left unmatched. CDR1 is SGHKS, CDR2 YYEKEE, per germline (reference sequence). Here the CDR3 DNA reads TGTGCCAGCGGAACCGGGACAGGGGCCCAGCCCCAGCATTTT. Protein: CASGTGTGAQPQHF.

The genes are TRBV27 and TRBJ2-7; 7 bases are shared with TRBD2. Germline CDR1 reads MNHEY; CDR2 reads SMNVEV (reference sequence). The V and J ends lost 6 bases and 6 bases, in that order; junction bases with no gene match: 11. There are 14 residues in the CDR3. The CDR3 protein is CASSRNPREGEQYF. The CDR3 DNA sequence: TGTGCCAGCAGCCGCAACCCAAGGGAGGGCGAGCAGTACTTC.

The chain couples TRBV5-8 to TRBJ2-7; D perhaps matches TRBD2 (6 bases). CDR1 is SGHTS and CDR2 is YDEGEE in the germline V gene. V shed 5 bases and J shed 5 bases, with 17 bases lying between them. The CDR3 is made up of 14 amino acids. CDR3 sequence (DNA): TGTGCCAGCAGAACCACGGGGGTCTTTGACGAGCAGTACTTC. It codes for CASRTTGVFDEQYF.

The CDR3: CASKDRSNTGELFF. The CDR3, as DNA: TGTGCCAGTAAGGACAGATCGAACACCGGGGAGCTGTTTTTT. The rearrangement joins TRBV19 to TRBJ2-2, with D possibly TRBD1 on 6 matching bases. Germline CDR1 LNHDA, CDR2 SQIVND (reference sequence). The CDR3 runs to 14 residues. Trimming stripped 7 bases from V and 0 bases from J, with 9 bases between.

The chain uses TRBV7-9 and TRBJ2-1; 7 bases are a match to TRBD1. V was pared by 5 bases and J by 7 bases, with 11 bases of the junction left unmatched. The CDR3 runs to 15 residues. Germline V gene sequence: CDR1 SEHNR, CDR2 FQNEAQ (reference sequence). The CDR3: CASSTGQVRGNEQFF. CDR3 DNA: TGTGCCAGCAGCACTGGACAGGTTCGTGGTAATGAGCAGTTCTTC.